The rows below give T cell receptor beta chains drawn from one sample of a study of shared clonotypes between healthy human individuals. Using immunoSEQ multiplex PCR, the repertoire was profiled, and TCRdb retains in-frame clones only, with some absent. The table has a few hundred thousand clones, more than 75% seen once. Sequenced sample: memory CD8+ T cells sorted from blood. The source of these receptors is a man between 18 and 29 years old in good health. Each CDR3 is given with its conserved first and last residue. Fields, in order: CDR3 DNA, CDR3 protein, CDR3 length, V gene, clone size, D gene, J gene. D genes are given only for firm matches. Rows may omit the clone size; those that give it use once, few, many or a size class.

TGTGCCAGCAGCTTTGGGGTATCCACGGACGAGCAGTACTTC CASSFGVSTDEQYF 14 TRBV7-9 - - TRBJ2-7
TGTGCCAGCAGTGAAGTGGGGGATTGGGGAGGATACTCCTACGAGCAGTACTTC CASSEVGDWGGYSYEQYF 18 TRBV2 - - TRBJ2-7
TGTGCCAGCAGCCCAGGACAGGGGGGGCCCTACGAGCAGTACTTC CASSPGQGGPYEQYF 15 TRBV7-9 - TRBD1 TRBJ2-7
TGCAGCGTTAATCTAGCCGCCTATCCTTACAATGAGCAGTTCTTC CSVNLAAYPYNEQFF 15 TRBV29-1 - - TRBJ2-1
TGTGCCAGCTCGCAGGGGGGTTTGAACACTGAAGCTTTCTTT CASSQGGLNTEAFF 14 TRBV27 - TRBD1 TRBJ1-1
TGTGCCAGCGGACTTCTCCCCTCGAGCACAGATACGCAGTATTTT CASGLLPSSTDTQYF 15 TRBV6-1 - - TRBJ2-3
TGTGCCAGCCGTGGACCGCCGGACTATGGCTACACCTTC CASRGPPDYGYTF 13 TRBV27 - - TRBJ1-2
TGTGCCAGCAGTGACAGGGAGAATTCACCCCTCCACTTT CASSDRENSPLHF 13 TRBV6-5 few TRBD1 TRBJ1-6
TGTGCCAGCAGCTCTTTGGGTACTGAAGCTTTCTTT CASSSLGTEAFF 12 TRBV7-9 - - TRBJ1-1
TGTGCCTGGAAGGTGGCCGGACGGGCAACTAATGAAAAACTGTTTTTT CAWKVAGRATNEKLFF 16 TRBV30 - - TRBJ1-4
TGTGCCAGCAGCTTAGGAGCAATCGGCACTGAAGCTTTCTTT CASSLGAIGTEAFF 14 TRBV11-2 - - TRBJ1-1
TGTGCCAGCAGCCTAGAAGGCGGCACGTTGAACACTGAAGCTTTCTTT CASSLEGGTLNTEAFF 16 TRBV11-2 - - TRBJ1-1
TGCAGCGTGACCGGGACAGGGGTTTATGGCTACACCTTC CSVTGTGVYGYTF 13 TRBV29-1 - TRBD1 TRBJ1-2
TGTGCCATACGGGAGTCGAGATCGGGGACCCAGTACTTC CAIRESRSGTQYF 13 TRBV6-1 - - TRBJ2-5
TGTGCCAGCAGCTTAGTCGCGGGGGGGTCCTACAATGAGCAGTTCTTC CASSLVAGGSYNEQFF 16 TRBV11-3 - TRBD2 TRBJ2-1
TGTGCCAGCAGCTTAGTATCCTCGCGGGGAGGCCAATCGCAGTATTTT CASSLVSSRGGQSQYF 16 TRBV7-3 - - TRBJ2-3
TGTGCCAGCAGTTACTCGCCCAACCCAGGGCCCTACGAGCAGTACTTC CASSYSPNPGPYEQYF 16 TRBV6-5 - - TRBJ2-7
TGTGCCAGCAGTACCGGGACTAGCGGGAGAACAGATACGCAGTATTTT CASSTGTSGRTDTQYF 16 TRBV28 - TRBD2 TRBJ2-3
TGTGCCAGCAGCTTAGTAGCGGGAGGTAGTCTAGAGACCCAGTACTTC CASSLVAGGSLETQYF 16 TRBV7-2 - TRBD2 TRBJ2-5
TGTGCCTGGAGTGTTAACAATGAGCAGTTCTTC CAWSVNNEQFF 11 TRBV30 - - TRBJ2-1
TGCAGTGCTAGAGAGGCTTACGAGCAGTACTTC CSAREAYEQYF 11 TRBV20-1 - - TRBJ2-7
TGTGCCAGCACGAGGACAGGTATAGGGGAGAATGAGCAGTTCTTC CASTRTGIGENEQFF 15 TRBV5-4 medium-sized TRBD1 TRBJ2-1
TGTGCCAGCTCACCCGCGACAGGGGTGAACACTGAAGCTTTCTTT CASSPATGVNTEAFF 15 TRBV18 - TRBD1 TRBJ1-1
TGTGCCAGCAGCCTGAATGGACCTCAAGAGACCCAGTACTTC CASSLNGPQETQYF 14 TRBV7-9 - - TRBJ2-5
TGTGCCAGCAGCCCGGCAGGGAGGTCTCCCACTGCATACGAGCAGTACTTC CASSPAGRSPTAYEQYF 17 TRBV7-9 - - TRBJ2-7
TGTGCCAGCAAGGGAGGTCCCTACGAGCAGTACTTC CASKGGPYEQYF 12 TRBV27 - - TRBJ2-7
TGTGCCAGCAGCTTGAAACAGGGCCTCTCCTACGAGCAGTACTTC CASSLKQGLSYEQYF 15 TRBV5-6 - - TRBJ2-7
TGTGCCAGCGGGGCCGGGACAGGGGGTTTGGACTATGGCTACACCTTC CASGAGTGGLDYGYTF 16 TRBV5-4 once TRBD1 TRBJ1-2
TGTGCCAGCAGTGACCCGGGGTCTAGCACAGATACGCAGTATTTT CASSDPGSSTDTQYF 15 TRBV2 - - TRBJ2-3
TGCGCCAGCAGCCAAGATCTACTAGGTCAGGGGGAGCTGTTTTTT CASSQDLLGQGELFF 15 TRBV4-1 once - TRBJ2-2
TGCGCCAGCAGCCCTTACGGTGGGCCGAACAATGAGCAGTTCTTC CASSPYGGPNNEQFF 15 TRBV4-3 once - TRBJ2-1
TGTGCCAGCAGTGCGCCCGGGCATGAGCAGTTCTTC CASSAPGHEQFF 12 TRBV27 - - TRBJ2-1
TGCGCCAGCAGCTCCATGAAGGGGGATACGCAGTATTTT CASSSMKGDTQYF 13 TRBV5-1 - - TRBJ2-3
TGTGCCAGCAGTCCCCGGGATAGCTCCTACGAGCAGTACTTC CASSPRDSSYEQYF 14 TRBV6-5 - - TRBJ2-7
TGTGCCAGCAGCTTTGGGCCCGGTGGCGAGCAGTACTTC CASSFGPGGEQYF 13 TRBV11-2 - - TRBJ2-7
TGTGCCAGCAGTTACCAGGGGGGCGAGACCCAGTACTTC CASSYQGGETQYF 13 TRBV6-6 - - TRBJ2-5
TGTGCCAGCACCGCTAGCGCAGATACGCAGTATTTT CASTASADTQYF 12 TRBV11-2 - - TRBJ2-3
TGTGCCAGCAGCCGCGGGACTAGCGGCCCCTACGAGCAGTACTTC CASSRGTSGPYEQYF 15 TRBV7-9 once TRBD2 TRBJ2-7
TGTGCCTGGAGGCCCGGAGGAGGGACACCCTACGAGCAGTACTTC CAWRPGGGTPYEQYF 15 TRBV30 - - TRBJ2-7
TGTGCCAGCAGTACCGGGACCGCGGGGGCCGAGCAGTACTTC CASSTGTAGAEQYF 14 TRBV6-4 once - TRBJ2-7
TGCAGCGTTGAAGGGGGGTCCGGCGGGGAGCTGTTTTTT CSVEGGSGGELFF 13 TRBV29-1 once - TRBJ2-2
TGTGCCAGCAGTCGCTGGGGGGACGATCAGCCCCAGCATTTT CASSRWGDDQPQHF 14 TRBV27 - - TRBJ1-5
TGTACCAGTAGCGGACGGAGCACAGATACGCAGTATTTT CTSSGRSTDTQYF 13 TRBV19 - - TRBJ2-3
TGCGCCAGCAGCCAATCAGGGGGTATAACTGAAGCTTTCTTT CASSQSGGITEAFF 14 TRBV4-1 - TRBD1 TRBJ1-1
TGTGCCAGCAGCTTAAGGGCTTTCTCCTATAATTCACCCCTCCACTTT CASSLRAFSYNSPLHF 16 TRBV11-2 - - TRBJ1-6
TGTGCCAGCGGGAGGGAGGGGACAGTACAAGAGACCCAGTACTTC CASGREGTVQETQYF 15 TRBV6-1 - - TRBJ2-5
TGTGCCAGCAGCTCCCGCCTGACAGGGAACTATGGCTACACCTTC CASSSRLTGNYGYTF 15 TRBV7-9 - TRBD1 TRBJ1-2
TGTGCCAGCAGCCCTGGGACAGAACATGGCTACACCTTC CASSPGTEHGYTF 13 TRBV9 - TRBD1 TRBJ1-2
TGTGCCAGCGGGAAAGCCTACGAGCAGTACTTC CASGKAYEQYF 11 TRBV2 - - TRBJ2-7
TGTGCCAGCAGTGAATGGGGGGGGGAGGGCAATCAGCCCCAGCATTTT CASSEWGGEGNQPQHF 16 TRBV6-1 - - TRBJ1-5
TGTGCCAGCAGTGTTACAGGGGGCAACACTGAAGCTTTCTTT CASSVTGGNTEAFF 14 TRBV27 - TRBD1 TRBJ1-1
TGTGCCACCAGCACTAACAGGGGGCGCGGGGTGGAGACCCAGTACTTC CATSTNRGRGVETQYF 16 TRBV15 - TRBD1 TRBJ2-5
TGTGCCAGCAGTGTGGACCCGGGCGGCAATCAGCCCCAGCATTTT CASSVDPGGNQPQHF 15 TRBV27 - - TRBJ1-5